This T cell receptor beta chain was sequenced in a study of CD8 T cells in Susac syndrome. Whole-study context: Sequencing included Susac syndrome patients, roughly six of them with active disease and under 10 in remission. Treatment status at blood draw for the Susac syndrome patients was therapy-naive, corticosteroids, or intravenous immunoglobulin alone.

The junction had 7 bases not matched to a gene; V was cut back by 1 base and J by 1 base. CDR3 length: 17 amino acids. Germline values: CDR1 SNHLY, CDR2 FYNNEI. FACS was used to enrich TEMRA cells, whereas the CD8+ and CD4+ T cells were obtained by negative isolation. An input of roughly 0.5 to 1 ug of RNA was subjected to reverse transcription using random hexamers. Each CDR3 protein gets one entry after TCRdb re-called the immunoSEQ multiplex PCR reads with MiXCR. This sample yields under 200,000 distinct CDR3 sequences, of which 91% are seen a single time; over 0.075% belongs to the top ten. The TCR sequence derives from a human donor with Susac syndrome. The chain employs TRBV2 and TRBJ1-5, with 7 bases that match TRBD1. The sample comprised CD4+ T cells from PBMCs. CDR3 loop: CASSEGGWGQSNQPQHF. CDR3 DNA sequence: TGTGCCAGCAGTGAAGGGGGTTGGGGACAGAGCAATCAGCCCCAGCATTTT. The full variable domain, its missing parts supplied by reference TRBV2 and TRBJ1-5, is EPEVTQTPSHQVTQMGQEVILRCVPISNHLYFYWYRQILGQKVEFLVSFYNNEISEKSEIFDDQFSVERPDGSNFTLKIRSTKLEDSAMYFCASSEGGWGQSNQPQHFGDGTRLSIL.